This T cell receptor beta chain was recorded in a study of T cells in Graves' hyperthyroidism and ophthalmopathy. The CDR3 contains 13 residues. Trimming pared 1 base from V and 10 bases from J, leaving 10 bases between. Turning to this clonotype: The target antigen is unknown.

Whole-study findings and limits: Most thyroid clonotypes with frequency above 0.001 were detected in blood.

It was around 10 ml of fresh peripheral blood that supplied the PBMCs. TCR beta CDR3 regions were amplified from RNA. HTBI primers were used for first-round RT-PCR of the TCR CDR3. TCRdb itself ran the multiplex PCR reads through MiXCR, one entry per CDR3 protein. The repertoire has some 620,000 distinct CDR3 sequences, roughly 16% of them found once; the top ten carry less than 4.5%. This TCR was sampled from a woman in her 30s with Graves' hyperthyroidism. Material: blood. This chain connects TRBV12-3 or TRBV12-4 to TRBJ1-4; D unresolved. CDR3 loop: CASSLVRRGKLFF. The CDR3, as DNA: TGTGCCAGCAGTTTAGTTAGGCGGGGAAAACTGTTTTTT.